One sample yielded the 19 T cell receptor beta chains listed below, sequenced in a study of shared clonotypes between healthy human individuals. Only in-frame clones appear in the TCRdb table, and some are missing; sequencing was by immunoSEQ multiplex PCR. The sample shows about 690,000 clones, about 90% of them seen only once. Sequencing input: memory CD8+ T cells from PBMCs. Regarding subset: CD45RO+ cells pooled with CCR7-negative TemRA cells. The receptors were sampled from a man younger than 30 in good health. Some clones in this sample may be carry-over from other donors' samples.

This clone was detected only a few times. In DNA form, the CDR3 reads TGTGCCAGCAGTTCCTCCCTTGAAGCTTTCTTT. Translation: CASSSSLEAFF. The chain has TRBV28 and TRBJ1-1; D is ambiguous. Trimming removed 4 bases at V and 7 bases at J, with 7 bases between. The CDR3 covers 11 residues. Germline V gives CDR1 MDHEN, CDR2 SYDVKM.

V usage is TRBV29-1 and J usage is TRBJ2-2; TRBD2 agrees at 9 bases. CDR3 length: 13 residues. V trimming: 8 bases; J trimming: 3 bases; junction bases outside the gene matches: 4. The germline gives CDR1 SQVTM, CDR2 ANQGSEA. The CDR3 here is CSSQREDTGELFF. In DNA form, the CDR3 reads TGCAGCAGTCAGCGGGAGGACACCGGGGAGCTGTTTTTT.

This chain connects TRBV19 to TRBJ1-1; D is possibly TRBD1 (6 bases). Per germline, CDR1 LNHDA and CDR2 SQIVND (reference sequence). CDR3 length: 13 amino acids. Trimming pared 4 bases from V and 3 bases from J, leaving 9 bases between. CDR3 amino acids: CASSTTGYTEAFF. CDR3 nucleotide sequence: TGTGCCAGTAGTACCACAGGGTACACTGAAGCTTTCTTT.

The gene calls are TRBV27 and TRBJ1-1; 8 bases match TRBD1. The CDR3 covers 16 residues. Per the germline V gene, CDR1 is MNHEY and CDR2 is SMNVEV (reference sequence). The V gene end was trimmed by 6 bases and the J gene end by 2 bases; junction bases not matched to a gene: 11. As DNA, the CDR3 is TGTGCCAGCAGGATTTACCTTCAGGGGGCTAACACTGAAGCTTTCTTT. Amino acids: CASRIYLQGANTEAFF.

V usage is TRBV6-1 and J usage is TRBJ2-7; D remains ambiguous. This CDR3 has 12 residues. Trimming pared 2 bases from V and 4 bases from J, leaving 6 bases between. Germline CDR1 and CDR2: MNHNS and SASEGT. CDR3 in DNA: TGTGCCAGCAGTGAAACTGTTTACGAGCAGTACTTC. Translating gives CASSETVYEQYF.

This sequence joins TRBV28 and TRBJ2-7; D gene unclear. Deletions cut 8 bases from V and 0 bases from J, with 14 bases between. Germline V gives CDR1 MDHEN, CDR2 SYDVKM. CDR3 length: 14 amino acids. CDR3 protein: CASQIGDSSYEQYF. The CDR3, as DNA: TGTGCCAGCCAAATTGGCGATTCCTCCTACGAGCAGTACTTC.

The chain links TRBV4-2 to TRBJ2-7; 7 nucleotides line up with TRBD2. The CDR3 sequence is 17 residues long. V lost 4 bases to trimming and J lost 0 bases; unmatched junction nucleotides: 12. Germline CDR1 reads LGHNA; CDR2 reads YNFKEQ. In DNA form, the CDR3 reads TGTGCCAGCAGCCCGGGCCGGGCTAGCGGCCCCTCCTACGAGCAGTACTTC. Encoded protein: CASSPGRASGPSYEQYF.

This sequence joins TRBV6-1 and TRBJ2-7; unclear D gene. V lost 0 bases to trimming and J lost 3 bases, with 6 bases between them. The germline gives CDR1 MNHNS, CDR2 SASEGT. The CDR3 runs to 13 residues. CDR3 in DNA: TGTGCCAGCAGTGAAGCGCATGGCTACGAGCAGTACTTC. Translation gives CASSEAHGYEQYF.

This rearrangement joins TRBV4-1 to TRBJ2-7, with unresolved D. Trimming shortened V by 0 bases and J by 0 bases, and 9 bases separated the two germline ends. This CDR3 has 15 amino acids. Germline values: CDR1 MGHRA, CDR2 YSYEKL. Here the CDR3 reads CASSQDSGISYEQYF. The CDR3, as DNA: TGCGCCAGCAGCCAAGATTCAGGAATCTCCTACGAGCAGTACTTC.

In DNA form, the CDR3 reads TGTGCCAGCAGCCAAGATCGCAGGGTTTGGGAGACCCAGTACTTC. It encodes CASSQDRRVWETQYF. The rearrangement uses TRBV14 and TRBJ2-5, with TRBD1 as a possible D gene (5 bases). This CDR3 contains 15 residues. V gave up 0 bases and J gave up 5 bases, with 13 bases separating them. Germline V gene lookup returns CDR1 SGHDN and CDR2 FVKESK.

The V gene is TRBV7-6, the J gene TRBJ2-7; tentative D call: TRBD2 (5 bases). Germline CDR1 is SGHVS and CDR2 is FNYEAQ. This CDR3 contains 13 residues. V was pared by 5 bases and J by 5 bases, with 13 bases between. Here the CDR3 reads CASSDKLENEQYF. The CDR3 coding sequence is TGTGCCAGCAGCGATAAACTAGAAAACGAGCAGTACTTC.

The CDR3 bases are TGTGCTAGTGGTTGGGGGACCCGGCGCGATGGCTACACCTTC. Its translation is CASGWGTRRDGYTF. The chain has TRBV12-5 and TRBJ1-2, with D perhaps matching TRBD1 (5 bases). Per germline, CDR1 LGHNT and CDR2 FRNRAP. V lost 4 bases and J lost 6, with 15 bases in between. The CDR3 contains 14 residues.

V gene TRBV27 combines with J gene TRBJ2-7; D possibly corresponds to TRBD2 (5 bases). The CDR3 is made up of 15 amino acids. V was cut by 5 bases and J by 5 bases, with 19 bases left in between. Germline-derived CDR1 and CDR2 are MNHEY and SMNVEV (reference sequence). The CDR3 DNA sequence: TGTGCCAGCAGTGCGCAACAAAGGAGGTTCGACGAGCAGTACTTC. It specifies CASSAQQRRFDEQYF.

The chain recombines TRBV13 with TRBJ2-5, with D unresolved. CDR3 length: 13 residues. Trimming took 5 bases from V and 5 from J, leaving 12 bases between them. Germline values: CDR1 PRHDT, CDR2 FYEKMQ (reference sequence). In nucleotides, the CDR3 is TGTGCCAGCAGCCCGAGACGCCCGGAGACCCAGTACTTC. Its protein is CASSPRRPETQYF. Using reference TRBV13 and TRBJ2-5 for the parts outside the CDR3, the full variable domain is AAGVIQSPRHLIKEKRETATLKCYPIPRHDTVYWYQQGPGQDPQFLISFYEKMQSDKGSIPDRFSAQQFSDYHSELNMSSLELGDSALYFCASSPRRPETQYFGPGTRLLVL.

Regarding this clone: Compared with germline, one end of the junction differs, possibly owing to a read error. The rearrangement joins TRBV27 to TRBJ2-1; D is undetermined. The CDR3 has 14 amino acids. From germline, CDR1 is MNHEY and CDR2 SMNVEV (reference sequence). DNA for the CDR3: TGTGCCAGCAGTCCCCGTATCTCCAACAATGAGCAGTTCTTC. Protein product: CASSPRISNNEQFF.

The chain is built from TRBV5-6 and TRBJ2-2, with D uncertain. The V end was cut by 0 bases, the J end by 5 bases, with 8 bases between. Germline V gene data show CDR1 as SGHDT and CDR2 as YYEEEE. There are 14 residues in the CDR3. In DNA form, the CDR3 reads TGTGCCAGCAGCTTGGTCAGATTAACCGGGGAGCTGTTTTTT. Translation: CASSLVRLTGELFF.

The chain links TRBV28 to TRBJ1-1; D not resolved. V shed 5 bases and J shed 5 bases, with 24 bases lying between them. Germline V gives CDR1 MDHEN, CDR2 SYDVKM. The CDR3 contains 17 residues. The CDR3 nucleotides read TGTGCCAGCAGTCCGCTGTCAACCCACCGGGGAGGGACTGAAGCTTTCTTT. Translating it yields CASSPLSTHRGGTEAFF. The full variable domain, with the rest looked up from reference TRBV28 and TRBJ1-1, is DVKVTQSSRYLVKRTGEKVFLECVQDMDHENMFWYRQDPGLGLRLIYFSYDVKMKEKGDIPEGYSVSREKKERFSLILESASTNQTSMYLCASSPLSTHRGGTEAFFGQGTRLTVV.

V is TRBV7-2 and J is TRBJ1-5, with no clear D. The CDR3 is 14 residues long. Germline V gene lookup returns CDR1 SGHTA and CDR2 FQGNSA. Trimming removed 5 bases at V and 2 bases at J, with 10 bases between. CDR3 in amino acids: CASSLFDGNQPQHF. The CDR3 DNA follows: TGTGCCAGCAGCCTCTTCGACGGCAATCAGCCCCAGCATTTT.

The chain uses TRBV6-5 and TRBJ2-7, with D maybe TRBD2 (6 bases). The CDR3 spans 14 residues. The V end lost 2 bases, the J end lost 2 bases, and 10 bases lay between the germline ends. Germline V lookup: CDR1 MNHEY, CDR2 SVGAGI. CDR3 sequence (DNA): TGTGCCAGCAGTTACCTGGCGGGGACCTACGAGCAGTACTTC. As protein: CASSYLAGTYEQYF.